A selection of T cell receptor beta chains follows, all from one sample in a study of blood T cells in healthy people across ages. TCRdb called the 5' RACE reads again in MiXCR, with one record for every CDR3 protein. Altogether approximately 800,000 distinct CDR3 sequences are present, around two thirds being singletons, with the ten largest covering around a quarter. The sample consisted of blood. All receptors derive from a man in his thirties or forties in good health. The CDR3 runs from the conserved cysteine through the conserved F or W.

J gene,V gene,CDR3 protein
TRBJ2-7,TRBV15,CATSSGGSGVYEQYF
TRBJ2-6,TRBV29-1,CSVLQGASLSGANVLTF
TRBJ1-2,TRBV4-2,CASSPSQGGYGYTF
TRBJ2-7,TRBV30,CAWDKQGPYEQYF
TRBJ1-2,TRBV29-1,CSVGGPGGDYGYTF
TRBJ1-2,TRBV20-1,CSARDSRGKGYTF
TRBJ1-1,TRBV12-3/TRBV12-4,CASSLSVSEAFF
-,TRBV20-1,CSARLAVEQYF
TRBJ1-2,TRBV29-1,CSVLREGDSYGYTF
TRBJ1-6,TRBV4-3,CASSQVLGGDSPLHF
-,TRBV11-1,CASSLSAGPYDEQYF
TRBJ2-7,TRBV7-2,CASSLSQGGSYEQYF
TRBJ2-1,TRBV6-5,CASSRLAGGDNEQFF